This TCR beta chain was captured by sequencing in a study of blood T cell repertoires in COVID-19. This CDR3 contains 17 residues. Per germline, CDR1 LGHNA and CDR2 YNFKEQ. V gave up 1 base and J gave up 7 bases; unmatched junction bases: 8. The data were produced by immunoSEQ multiplex PCR, yet TCRdb's version contains in-frame clones alone and is incomplete. The profile covers 140,000 or so clones, with 60% to 85% appearing a single time and approximately 16% taken by the ten largest. This sequence originates from a man in his forties or fifties with acute or convalescent COVID-19. The sequenced sample consisted of peripheral blood. V usage is TRBV4-2 and J usage is TRBJ2-2; 11 nucleotides align to TRBD2. CDR3 in amino acids: CASSQGASGGYGGELFF. The DNA for the CDR3 is TGTGCCAGCAGCCAAGGGGCTAGCGGGGGGTATGGCGGGGAGCTGTTTTTT.